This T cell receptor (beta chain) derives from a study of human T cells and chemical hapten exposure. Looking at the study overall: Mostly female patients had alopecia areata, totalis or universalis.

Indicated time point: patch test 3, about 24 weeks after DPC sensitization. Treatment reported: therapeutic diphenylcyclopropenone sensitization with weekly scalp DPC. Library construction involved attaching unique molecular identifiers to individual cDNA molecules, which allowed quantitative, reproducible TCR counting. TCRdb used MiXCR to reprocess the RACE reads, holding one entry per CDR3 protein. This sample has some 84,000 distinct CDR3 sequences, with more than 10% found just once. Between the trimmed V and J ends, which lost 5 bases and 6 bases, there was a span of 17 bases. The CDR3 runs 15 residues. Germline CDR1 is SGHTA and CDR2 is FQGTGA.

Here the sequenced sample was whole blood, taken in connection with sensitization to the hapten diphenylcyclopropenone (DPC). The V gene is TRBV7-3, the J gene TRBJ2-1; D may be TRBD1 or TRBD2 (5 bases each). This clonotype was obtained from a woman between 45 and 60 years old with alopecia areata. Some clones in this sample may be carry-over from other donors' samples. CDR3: CASSAQSGALNEQFF. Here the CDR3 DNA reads TGTGCCAGCAGCGCGCAATCCGGGGCCCTCAATGAGCAGTTCTTC.